A selection of T cell receptor beta chains follows, all from one sample in a study of blood T cell repertoires in COVID-19. The protocol was immunoSEQ multiplex PCR, while the TCRdb copy is restricted to in-frame clones and leaves out a portion. The profile shows 250,000 to 400,000 clones, 75% to 90% of them singletons. Sequenced: peripheral blood. All receptors come from a woman aged 25 to 39 with COVID-19, enrolled during active disease. The conserved cysteine and the conserved F or W are not part of the CDR3 here.

j_gene: TRBJ1-5
v_gene: TRBV19
CDR3aa: ASSQGNTPNQPQH

j_gene: TRBJ2-6
v_gene: TRBV21-1
CDR3aa: ASGLRGPGANVLT

j_gene: TRBJ1-1
v_gene: TRBV28
CDR3aa: ASSFRGLNTEAF

j_gene: TRBJ1-1
v_gene: TRBV5-1
CDR3aa: ASSVDRTRENTEAF

j_gene: TRBJ2-3
v_gene: TRBV30
CDR3aa: AQSTGGESDTQY

j_gene: TRBJ1-4
v_gene: TRBV2
CDR3aa: ASRQQGSNEKLF

j_gene: TRBJ2-7
v_gene: TRBV30
CDR3aa: AWSGTSGLYEQY

j_gene: TRBJ2-1
v_gene: TRBV10-1
CDR3aa: ASSPGYSYNEQF

j_gene: TRBJ2-1
v_gene: TRBV7-6
CDR3aa: ASSATSGRNEQF

j_gene: TRBJ1-2
v_gene: TRBV6-1
CDR3aa: ASSDPPQGNYGYT

j_gene: TRBJ1-1
v_gene: TRBV28
CDR3aa: ASGAGGAEAF

j_gene: TRBJ2-1
v_gene: TRBV19
CDR3aa: ASMKPGLGDNEQF

j_gene: TRBJ2-5
v_gene: TRBV5-8
CDR3aa: ASSVPGLGARYQETQY

j_gene: TRBJ2-2
v_gene: TRBV6-2/TRBV6-3
CDR3aa: ASSSAGDTGELF

j_gene: TRBJ1-5
v_gene: TRBV30
CDR3aa: AWTPGREGQPQH

j_gene: TRBJ2-5
v_gene: TRBV12-3/TRBV12-4
CDR3aa: ASNPSRGETQY

j_gene: TRBJ2-3
v_gene: TRBV2
CDR3aa: ASSPQGVHTDTQY

j_gene: TRBJ1-6
v_gene: TRBV2
CDR3aa: ASSETGGASPLH

j_gene: TRBJ2-7
v_gene: TRBV19
CDR3aa: ASSVRLAGDDFYEQY

j_gene: TRBJ1-3
v_gene: TRBV19
CDR3aa: ASSIWASGNTIY

j_gene: TRBJ2-1
v_gene: TRBV25-1
CDR3aa: ASSEWSGSMNNEQF

j_gene: TRBJ2-2
v_gene: TRBV21-1
CDR3aa: ASSKGRAGELF

j_gene: TRBJ1-2
v_gene: TRBV28
CDR3aa: ASSTGLKNYGYT

j_gene: TRBJ1-1
v_gene: TRBV5-4
CDR3aa: ASSIGTGRTTEAF

j_gene: TRBJ2-1
v_gene: TRBV9
CDR3aa: ASSVAGDRVHEQF

j_gene: TRBJ1-2
v_gene: TRBV7-8
CDR3aa: ASSARTGTGSYGYT

j_gene: TRBJ2-5
v_gene: TRBV18
CDR3aa: ASSRTSGMYQETQY

j_gene: TRBJ1-2
v_gene: TRBV20-1
CDR3aa: SASTTGYYGYT

j_gene: TRBJ2-7
v_gene: TRBV5-1
CDR3aa: ASSLAPGTTYEQY

j_gene: TRBJ1-1
v_gene: TRBV14
CDR3aa: ASSQERQAGTEAF

j_gene: TRBJ2-2
v_gene: TRBV19
CDR3aa: ASSIGTGGTGELF

j_gene: TRBJ2-7
v_gene: TRBV9
CDR3aa: ASSVAGTVEQY

j_gene: TRBJ1-3
v_gene: TRBV11-3
CDR3aa: ASSHTGTGTGNTIY

j_gene: TRBJ1-1
v_gene: TRBV10-1
CDR3aa: ASSESQGEAF

j_gene: TRBJ1-5
v_gene: TRBV5-1
CDR3aa: ASSLEGTGGNQPQH

j_gene: TRBJ2-3
v_gene: TRBV11-3
CDR3aa: ASSSGLAGARTDTQY

j_gene: TRBJ1-6
v_gene: TRBV9
CDR3aa: ASSVEAGTYNSPLH

j_gene: TRBJ2-7
v_gene: TRBV19
CDR3aa: ASSTTRDTYEQY

j_gene: TRBJ1-5
v_gene: TRBV4-1
CDR3aa: ASSPNQGLVAQPQH

j_gene: TRBJ2-1
v_gene: TRBV7-9
CDR3aa: ASSPSGISYNEQF

j_gene: TRBJ1-1
v_gene: TRBV5-5
CDR3aa: ASSPHIEQGAVSTEAF

j_gene: TRBJ1-1
v_gene: TRBV19
CDR3aa: ASSQRGVTEAF

j_gene: TRBJ1-2
v_gene: TRBV10-1
CDR3aa: ASSESGGYGYT

j_gene: TRBJ2-5
v_gene: TRBV5-4
CDR3aa: ASSPSGVGETQY

j_gene: TRBJ2-3
v_gene: TRBV15
CDR3aa: ATSRTNLAAGGDTQY

j_gene: TRBJ1-1
v_gene: TRBV3-1/TRBV3-2
CDR3aa: ASSQAHRAMNTEAF

j_gene: TRBJ1-1
v_gene: TRBV4-1
CDR3aa: ASSNSGTGMNTEAF

j_gene: TRBJ2-3
v_gene: TRBV4-1
CDR3aa: ASSQVGRYRDTQY

j_gene: TRBJ1-2
v_gene: TRBV6-5
CDR3aa: ASSKDRGNGYT

j_gene: TRBJ2-7
v_gene: TRBV30
CDR3aa: AASRGLAGVDREQY

j_gene: TRBJ1-1
v_gene: TRBV2
CDR3aa: ASSARTGVEAF

j_gene: TRBJ2-7
v_gene: TRBV27
CDR3aa: ASTLRRGHEQY

j_gene: TRBJ2-3
v_gene: TRBV27
CDR3aa: ASSPGTGRTDTQY

j_gene: TRBJ1-2
v_gene: TRBV6-1
CDR3aa: ASSVKWEANEVYGYT

j_gene: TRBJ2-2
v_gene: TRBV4-2
CDR3aa: ASSQVGLARDTGELF

j_gene: TRBJ1-6
v_gene: TRBV7-2
CDR3aa: ASSFAGPGDSPLH

j_gene: TRBJ1-6
v_gene: TRBV6-5
CDR3aa: ASSYDRFWANSPLH

j_gene: TRBJ2-7
v_gene: TRBV7-8
CDR3aa: ASSYGQSAYEQY

j_gene: TRBJ1-1
v_gene: TRBV18
CDR3aa: ASSPGQMNTEAF